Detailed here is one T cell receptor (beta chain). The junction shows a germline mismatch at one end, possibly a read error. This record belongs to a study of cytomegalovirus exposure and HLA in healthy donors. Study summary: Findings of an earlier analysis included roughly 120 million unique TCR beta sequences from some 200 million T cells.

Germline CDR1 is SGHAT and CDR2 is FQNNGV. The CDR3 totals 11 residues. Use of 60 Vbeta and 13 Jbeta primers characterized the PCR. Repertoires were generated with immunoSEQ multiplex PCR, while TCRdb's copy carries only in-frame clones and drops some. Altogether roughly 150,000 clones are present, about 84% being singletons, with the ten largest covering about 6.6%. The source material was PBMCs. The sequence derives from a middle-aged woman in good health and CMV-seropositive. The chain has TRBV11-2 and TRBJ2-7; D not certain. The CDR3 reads CASTLLYGQYF. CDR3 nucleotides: TGTGCCAGCACCTTGCTATACGGGCAGTACTTC. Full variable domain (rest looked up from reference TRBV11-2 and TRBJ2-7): EAGVAQSPRYKIIEKRQSVAFWCNPISGHATLYWYQQILGQGPKLLIQFQNNGVVDDSQLPKDRFSAERLKGVDSTLKIQPAKLEDSAVYLCASTLLYGQYFGPGTRLTVT.